This T cell receptor beta chain was observed in a study of cytomegalovirus exposure and HLA in healthy donors. PCR primers comprised 60 Vbeta and 13 Jbeta primers. The repertoire was sequenced with immunoSEQ multiplex PCR; TCRdb's copy has only in-frame clones and lacks some. The top ten hold 5% to 6% of the sample, which has around 180,000 clones, 65% to 85% seen once. Germline values: CDR1 SEHNR, CDR2 FQNEAQ (reference sequence). The germline V and J ends were trimmed by 1 base and 5 bases, with 8 bases remaining between them. The CDR3 length is 13 residues. The sequence came from a woman aged 25 to 39 in good health and CMV-seropositive. The sequencing sample was made of PBMCs. The chain joins TRBV7-9 to TRBJ2-5, with D hard to call. CDR3: CASSLEVRETQYF. The CDR3 coding sequence is TGTGCCAGCAGCTTAGAAGTTCGGGAGACCCAGTACTTC.